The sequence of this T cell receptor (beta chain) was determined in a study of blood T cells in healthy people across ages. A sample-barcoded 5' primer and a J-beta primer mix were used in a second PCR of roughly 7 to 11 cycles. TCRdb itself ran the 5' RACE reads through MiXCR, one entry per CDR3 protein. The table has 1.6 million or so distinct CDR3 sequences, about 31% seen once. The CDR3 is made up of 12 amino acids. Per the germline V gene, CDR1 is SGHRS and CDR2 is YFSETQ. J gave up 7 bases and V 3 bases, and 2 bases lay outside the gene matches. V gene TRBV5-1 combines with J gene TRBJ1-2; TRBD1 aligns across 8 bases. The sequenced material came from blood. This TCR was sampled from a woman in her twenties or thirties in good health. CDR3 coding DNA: TGCGCCAGCAGCTGGACAGGGAGTGGCTACACCTTC. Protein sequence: CASSWTGSGYTF. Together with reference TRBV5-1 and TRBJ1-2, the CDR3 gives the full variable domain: KAGVTQTPRYLIKTRGQQVTLSCSPISGHRSVSWYQQTPGQGLQFLFEYFSETQRNKGNFPGRFSGRQFSNSRSEMNVSTLELGDSALYLCASSWTGSGYTFGSGTRLTVV.